This TCR beta chain derives from a study of blood T cell repertoires in COVID-19. For the study at large: Samples representing acute and convalescent COVID-19 were sourced from the United States, Italy and Spain.

CDR3 length equals 17 residues. Germline CDR1 LGHDT, CDR2 YNNKEL (reference sequence). The V segment lost 0 bases and the J segment 6 bases; nucleotides outside the gene matches: 14. As originally analysed: Scientists estimated how many nucleated cells there were by amplifying reference gene primers. Profiling relied on immunoSEQ multiplex PCR, and the TCRdb table lists in-frame clones only, not all of them. V and J calls plus clone size are reproduced from that table; the DNA served to infer D and trimming. The repertoire holds roughly 76,000 clones, approximately 82% seen once, with approximately 33% in the top ten.

The chain joins TRBV3-1 (or the pseudogene TRBV3-2) to TRBJ2-7; TRBD1 aligns across 7 bases. The sequence was obtained from a woman in her 70s with acute or convalescent COVID-19. Sequenced sample: peripheral blood. CDR3 in amino acids: CASSQDTWDSRLSEQYF. The CDR3 DNA is TGTGCCAGCAGCCAAGATACCTGGGACAGTCGGTTAAGCGAGCAGTACTTC.